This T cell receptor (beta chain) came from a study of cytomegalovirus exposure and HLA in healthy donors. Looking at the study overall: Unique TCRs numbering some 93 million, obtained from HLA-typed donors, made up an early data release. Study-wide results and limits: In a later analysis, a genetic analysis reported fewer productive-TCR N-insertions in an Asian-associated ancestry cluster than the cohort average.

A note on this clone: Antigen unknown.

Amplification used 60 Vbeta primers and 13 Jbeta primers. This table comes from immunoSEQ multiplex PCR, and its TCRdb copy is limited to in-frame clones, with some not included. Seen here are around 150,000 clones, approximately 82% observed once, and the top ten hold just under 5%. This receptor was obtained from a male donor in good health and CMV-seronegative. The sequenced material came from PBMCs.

The CDR3, as DNA: TGTGCCAGCAGTGAATTCCAGGGGGCCTCCTACGAGCAGTACTTC. Amino acid sequence: CASSEFQGASYEQYF. This chain connects TRBV6-1 to TRBJ2-7, with 8 bases that match TRBD1. Germline V CDR1 and CDR2: MNHNS, SASEGT. The CDR3 extends over 15 amino acids. Germline trimming cut 2 bases from V and 0 bases from J; bases unmatched to any gene: 3.